What follows are 8 T cell receptor beta chains derived from one specimen sequenced in a study of blood T cell repertoires in COVID-19. TCRdb keeps only in-frame clones here, not all; method: immunoSEQ multiplex PCR. The table lists roughly 250,000 clones, approximately 85% of them singletons. What was sequenced was peripheral blood. The receptors were sampled from a human donor with COVID-19, enrolled during active disease. The donor label of this sample is uncertain.

The V and J genes are TRBV5-1 and TRBJ2-7, with 8 bases fitting TRBD2. J lost 6 bases, V lost 0 bases, and 8 bases had no gene match. Germline lookup yields CDR1 SGHRS and CDR2 YFSETQ. The CDR3 runs 15 residues. Here the CDR3 reads CASSLETSGLGEQYF. CDR3 bases: TGCGCCAGCAGCTTGGAAACTAGCGGATTAGGCGAGCAGTACTTC.

The V gene is TRBV27, the J gene TRBJ1-4; 10 bases map to TRBD1. The ends lost 5 bases at V and 0 bases at J; junction bases unmatched: 9. The CDR3 is 18 amino acids. CDR1 is MNHEY and CDR2 is SMNVEV in the germline V gene (reference sequence). In nucleotides, the CDR3 is TGTGCCAGCAGTCGGGGACAGGGGCCGGCTGCAACTAATGAAAAACTGTTTTTT. Residues: CASSRGQGPAATNEKLFF.

The chain is built from TRBV7-9 and TRBJ2-1, with D maybe TRBD1 (6 bases). CDR3 length equals 14 residues. V was clipped by 5 bases and J by 8 bases, with 16 bases between them. Germline-derived CDR1 and CDR2 are SEHNR and FQNEAQ (reference sequence). CDR3 in DNA: TGTGCCAGCAGCCGGACAGCCCCTAAGGATGAGCAGTTCTTC. It codes for CASSRTAPKDEQFF.

The gene calls are TRBV5-4 and TRBJ1-2, with 8 bases aligning to TRBD1. The germline CDR1 and CDR2 sequences are SGHNT and YYREEE (reference sequence). There are 13 residues in the CDR3. The V and J ends lost 4 bases and 3 bases, in that order; junction bases with no gene match: 2. CDR3 sequence: CASSPGQDYGYTF. The DNA of the CDR3 is TGTGCCAGCAGCCCGGGACAGGACTATGGCTACACCTTC.

This chain links TRBV7-2 with TRBJ1-4; 7 bases match TRBD1. Trimming at V came to 1 base and at J to 3 bases, leaving 2 bases not matched to a gene. Germline V gene lookup returns CDR1 SGHTA and CDR2 FQGNSA. The CDR3 extends over 15 amino acids. CDR3 protein: CASSLGDSSNEKLFF. As DNA, the CDR3 is TGTGCCAGCAGCTTAGGGGACAGTTCTAATGAAAAACTGTTTTTT.

This clone was observed a few times. In DNA form, the CDR3 reads TGTGCCAGCACTCGGAGGGCATCATATGGCTACACCTTC. It specifies CASTRRASYGYTF. The rearrangement uses TRBV6-5 and TRBJ1-2; unclear D gene. Trimming shortened V by 7 bases and J by 5 bases, and 14 bases separated the two germline ends. The CDR3 runs 13 residues. Germline CDR1 and CDR2: MNHEY and SVGAGI.

This clone was found once. The chain carries TRBV7-2 and TRBJ1-1; no clear D gene. Germline V CDR1 and CDR2: SGHTA, FQGNSA. This CDR3 contains 14 residues. The V and J ends lost 5 bases and 4 bases respectively, with 14 bases between them. The chain's CDR3 is CASSPEPVVTEAFF. The CDR3 DNA sequence: TGTGCCAGCAGCCCCGAGCCGGTAGTCACTGAAGCTTTCTTT.

The chain recombines TRBV7-2 with TRBJ2-7; 8 bases are a match to TRBD2. CDR1 SGHTA and CDR2 FQGNSA come from the germline V gene. The CDR3 runs to 14 residues. The trim removed 1 base at V and 9 bases at J, leaving 8 bases unmatched. The CDR3 is CASSLEGLVPVQYF. The CDR3 DNA sequence: TGTGCCAGCAGCTTAGAGGGACTAGTCCCCGTGCAGTACTTC.